These 17 T cell receptor beta chains share one sample of origin, sequenced in a study of T-cell memory formation after mild COVID-19. TCRdb itself ran the 5' RACE reads through MiXCR, one entry per CDR3 protein. This table has over 45,000 distinct CDR3 sequences, roughly 9% appearing once. The sequenced sample consisted of PBMCs or a T cell subset sorted from them (not recorded which). The receptors were sampled from an adult woman who had mild COVID-19 (a few samples of this study predate the infection). Cell type and time point are not known.

J is TRBJ2-2 and V is TRBV5-1; 8 bases match TRBD1. Losses at the gene ends were 1 base for V and 7 bases for J; bases not matched to a gene: 6. This CDR3 has 15 residues. CDR1 and CDR2 (germline): SGHRS, YFSETQ. The CDR3 region is CASSLTQGASGELFF. As DNA, the CDR3 is TGCGCCAGCAGCTTGACTCAGGGGGCGAGCGGGGAGCTGTTTTTT.

The chain carries TRBV7-2 and TRBJ1-1, with D unclear. The length of the CDR3 is 14 residues. From germline, CDR1 is SGHTA and CDR2 FQGNSA. Trimming shortened V by 0 bases and J by 6 bases, and 11 bases separated the two germline ends. The CDR3 is CASSLAAGVAEAFF. CDR3 DNA: TGTGCCAGCAGCTTAGCGGCTGGGGTCGCTGAAGCTTTCTTT.

This clonotype has only a few counts. The chain couples TRBV12-3 or TRBV12-4 to TRBJ1-1; 12 nucleotides line up with TRBD1. V was pared by 3 bases and J by 3 bases, with 2 bases of the junction left unmatched. The length of the CDR3 is 15 residues. The CDR3 spells CASSLGQGAYTEAFF. Written as DNA, the CDR3 is TGTGCCAGCAGTTTGGGACAGGGGGCGTACACTGAAGCTTTCTTT.

V and J are TRBV25-1 and TRBJ2-5; D not resolved. Germline CDR1 and CDR2: MGHDK and SYGVNS. Trimming stripped 1 base from V and 2 bases from J, with 8 bases between. The CDR3 covers 14 residues. In DNA form, the CDR3 reads TGTGCCAGCAGTGAATGGCGGCCGCAAGAGACCCAGTACTTC. Its protein product is CASSEWRPQETQYF.

The V gene is TRBV6-5, the J gene TRBJ1-2; possibly TRBD1 for D (5 bases). The CDR3 totals 14 residues. The V gene lost 0 bases and the J gene lost 5 bases, with 10 bases spanning the gap. From germline, CDR1 is MNHEY and CDR2 SVGAGI. The CDR3 loop is CASSYSSGGYGYTF. The CDR3 DNA sequence: TGTGCCAGCAGTTACTCTTCGGGGGGATATGGCTACACCTTC.

This chain joins TRBV7-2 and TRBJ2-3; a possible D gene is TRBD2 (5 bases). The CDR3 contains 12 residues. CDR1 and CDR2 (germline): SGHTA, FQGNSA. Trimming shortened V by 4 bases and J by 7 bases, and 9 bases separated the two germline ends. CDR3: CASSSTGNTQYF. CDR3 DNA sequence: TGTGCCAGCAGCTCAACGGGAAATACGCAGTATTTT.

This clonotype has just a few counts. V is TRBV7-6 and J is TRBJ2-2; D remains unclear. This CDR3 region has 17 residues. V was trimmed by 1 base and J by 0 bases, leaving 12 bases between them. From germline, CDR1 is SGHVS and CDR2 FNYEAQ. CDR3 DNA sequence: TGTGCCAGCAGCTTAGTGGCCATAGGGACGAACACCGGGGAGCTGTTTTTT. Translated, it gives CASSLVAIGTNTGELFF.

This clonotype came up a few times. The chain combines TRBV6-6 with TRBJ2-3; 13 bases are a match to TRBD2. After removal of 2 bases from V and 4 bases from J, the junction contained 6 bases not matched to a gene. The CDR3 spans 17 residues. The germline V gene has CDR1 MNHNY and CDR2 SVGAGI (reference sequence). In nucleotides, the CDR3 is TGTGCCAGCAGTTACCGACTAGCGGGAGGTTCTGCAGATACGCAGTATTTT. Protein product: CASSYRLAGGSADTQYF.

V and J are TRBV2 and TRBJ2-3; D call uncertain. Between the trimmed V and J ends, which lost 3 bases and 1 base, there was a span of 11 bases. The CDR3 sequence is 15 residues long. In germline, CDR1 is SNHLY, CDR2 FYNNEI. CDR3 coding DNA: TGTGCCAGCAGTGAGGGTATGGCCCGCACAGATACGCAGTATTTT. It yields the protein CASSEGMARTDTQYF.

V usage is TRBV6-2 or TRBV6-3 and J usage is TRBJ2-1; TRBD1 is a possible D gene (6 bases). The CDR3 runs 17 residues. V lost 7 bases to trimming and J lost 0 bases, with 19 bases between them. The V gene's germline CDR1 is MNHEY and CDR2 SVGEGT. The CDR3 protein is CASTLGTGSFSYNEQFF. DNA of the CDR3: TGTGCCAGCACCCTAGGCACAGGGAGTTTCTCCTACAATGAGCAGTTCTTC.

This clonotype occurred a few times. This chain links TRBV6-1 with TRBJ2-7, with D possibly TRBD2 on 6 matching bases. CDR3 length equals 12 residues. V was trimmed by 11 bases and J by 3 bases, leaving 14 bases between them. CDR1 MNHNS and CDR2 SASEGT come from the germline V gene. The CDR3 DNA reads as TGTGCCGCCCGGGGGACTGACTACGAGCAGTACTTC. Translating it yields CAARGTDYEQYF.

This clonotype appeared many times. The CDR3, as DNA: TGTGCCAGCAGCTTACCGTCTTCTCAAGAGACCCAGTACTTC. Encoded protein: CASSLPSSQETQYF. This chain uses TRBV11-2 with TRBJ2-5; no clear D gene. V was cut by 2 bases and J by 2 bases, with 9 bases left in between. Germline assignment: CDR1 SGHAT and CDR2 FQNNGV. This CDR3 comprises 14 residues.

The chain is built from TRBV30 and TRBJ1-6; 9 bases match TRBD1. Losses at the gene ends were 2 bases for V and 9 bases for J; bases not matched to a gene: 5. Germline V gene lookup returns CDR1 GTSNPN and CDR2 SVGIG (reference sequence). CDR3 size: 14 residues. The CDR3 DNA is TGTGCCTGGAGTACAGGGGGCTTTAGTTCACCCCTCCACTTT. Its protein product is CAWSTGGFSSPLHF.

Only a few counts were recorded for this clonotype. This chain uses TRBV7-8 with TRBJ2-7, with 10 bases identical to TRBD2. There are 14 residues in the CDR3. V was pared by 5 bases and J by 2 bases, with 3 bases of the junction left unmatched. Germline values: CDR1 SGHVS, CDR2 FQNEAQ. The chain's CDR3 is CASSPGLAAYEQYF. The CDR3 nucleotides read TGTGCCAGCAGCCCCGGACTAGCGGCCTACGAGCAGTACTTC.

This clonotype was counted only a few times. The V and J genes are TRBV18 and TRBJ2-3; D is unclear. CDR1 and CDR2 (germline): KGHSH, LQKENI. This CDR3 is 13 amino acids long. V was clipped by 2 bases and J by 0 bases, with 3 bases between them. The CDR3 here is CASSPASTDTQYF. CDR3 DNA: TGTGCCAGCTCACCAGCTAGCACAGATACGCAGTATTTT.

This clonotype has at least ten counts. The chain joins TRBV5-1 to TRBJ2-4, with D perhaps TRBD2 (7 bases). Germline V gene sequence: CDR1 SGHRS, CDR2 YFSETQ. V was trimmed by 4 bases and J by 5 bases, leaving 13 bases between them. This CDR3 spans 14 amino acids. The CDR3 reads CASSAGGPQNIQYF. The CDR3, as DNA: TGCGCCAGCAGCGCCGGGGGGCCACAAAACATTCAGTACTTC.

This clonotype was counted at least ten times. This sequence joins TRBV10-3 and TRBJ2-3, with D perhaps TRBD2 (7 bases). Trimming shortened V by 2 bases and J by 8 bases, and 11 bases separated the two germline ends. The CDR3 runs to 13 residues. The germline CDR1 and CDR2 sequences are ENHRY and SYGVKD. The CDR3 DNA sequence: TGTGCCATCAGTGAGAACAGGGAGGGTACGCAGTATTTT. Translation gives CAISENREGTQYF.